The T cell receptor (beta chain) described here comes from a study of T cell responses to AZD1222 COVID-19 vaccine (dated by TCRdb to the early 2020s). For the study in its entirety: Because spike-specific TCR depth and breadth did not differ between the two schedules, AZD1222 recipients who got a second dose at roughly 4 weeks were pooled with those who got a second dose at roughly 12 weeks. Trial participants were enrolled into age subgroups of 18-55, 56-69 and 70-plus years, which contained 148, 28 and 57 TCR-sequenced participants, respectively. A total of more than 230 trial participants underwent TCR sequencing, of whom around 200 received two doses of AZD1222 and some 25 received two doses of the MenACWY control vaccine. What the work shows at the level of the full study, not this receptor alone: Participants were mostly white British and included more females than males, and it was suggested by the authors that clonal diversity may have been underestimated. A significant rise in spike-specific TCR breadth and depth was observed after two AZD1222 doses relative to day 0 and relative to MenACWY recipients. Vaccine-associated CD4 TCRs spanned the whole spike protein, with dominant responses in regions 160-218 and 743-854. Because no day 14 peak-response samples were available, the repertoires could be characterized only after the peak T cell response. Epitopes outside the regions mutated in the B.1.351 and B.1.1.7 variants were reportedly recognized by nearly half of the unique spike-specific TCRs. In the small 56-69-year group, the increase in depth fell short of significance, most likely because of low power. Conclusions about previously exposed vaccinees are limited, since just a handful of AZD1222 recipients were seropositive for SARS-CoV-2 at baseline.

The CDR3 regions of human TCRbeta chains were analyzed by immunosequencing. The authors' analysis ran thus. Repertoire TCRs were matched against a reference library of SARS-CoV-2-specific TCRs generated with the MIRA antigen-specificity platform. Breadth was defined as the fraction of unique TCRs that were SARS-CoV-2-associated, and depth was defined as the fraction of total T cells that were SARS-CoV-2-associated. Using the MIRA data, every spike-specific TCR was mapped to the spike region that the TCR reacted to and assigned to either a CD4 or a CD8 class. Log10-transformed breadth and depth values were compared by one-way ANOVA with Sidak's multiple comparisons tests. TCRdb's version of the immuneACCESS table is confined to in-frame rearrangements and falls short of the full clone set. An unresolved V gene accounts for under half of the shortfall where checked; the remainder is of unknown origin. V and J calls and clone size come straight from that table; D and trimming were deduced from the DNA. This sample is represented by 200,000 or so clones; 92% of them were singletons. The ten largest account for 8.5% to 12% of the sample.

Turning to this clone: What this receptor recognizes is not known. Per-base qualities were not stored, and no clone one base away is much larger.

Cut back by 6 bases and 7 bases, the V and J ends lie 13 bases apart. The CDR3 has 12 amino acids, counting the end cysteine and phenylalanine. Only the CDR3 DNA stays, 36 bases, in frame from base 1. The germline V gene specifies SQVTM as CDR1 and ANQGSEA as CDR2. The intended sense of this specimen's time point label: baseline before first vaccination. Vaccinee samples came from UK trials COV001 and COV002, including a single-blind randomized controlled phase 2/3 trial of AZD1222 (ChAdOx1 nCoV-19) in healthy adults. For TCRbeta chain sequencing, PBMC samples from trial participants were taken at day 0 and at day 28 after the second dose.

The receptor was isolated from an adult in good health. Sequencing used peripheral blood, obtained on day 0 of AZD1222 vaccination. This chain joins TRBV29-1 to TRBJ1-5; possibly the D gene is TRBD1, per 6 matching bases. The CDR3 reads as follows: CSVKEQGQPQHF. The nucleotides read TGCAGCGTCAAAGAACAGGGCCAGCCCCAGCATTTT.